Listed here are 32 T cell receptor beta chains from one sample, sequenced in a study of T cells in Graves' hyperthyroidism and ophthalmopathy. TCR beta CDR3 regions were amplified from RNA. With the HTBI primer set, the TCR CDR3 went through a first round of RT-PCR. From the multiplex PCR reads, TCRdb called clonotypes with MiXCR, one entry per CDR3 protein. The sample has 200,000 to 250,000 distinct CDR3 sequences, roughly a quarter seen once. Sequencing input: blood. All receptors derive from a woman in her 40s with Graves' ophthalmopathy.

This clonotype appeared many times. V gene TRBV28 combines with J gene TRBJ1-5; the D is unclear. This CDR3 is built from 13 residues. Trimming cost V 5 bases and J 2 bases, with 7 bases left between them. Germline CDR1 reads MDHEN; CDR2 reads SYDVKM. The CDR3 reads CASSITGNQPQHF. DNA of the CDR3: TGTGCCAGCAGTATAACGGGCAATCAGCCCCAGCATTTT. Combining the CDR3 with reference TRBV28 and TRBJ1-5 gives the whole variable domain DVKVTQSSRYLVKRTGEKVFLECVQDMDHENMFWYRQDPGLGLRLIYFSYDVKMKEKGDIPEGYSVSREKKERFSLILESASTNQTSMYLCASSITGNQPQHFGDGTRLSIL.

This clonotype showed up just a few times. CDR3 in DNA: TGTGCCAGCAGACTTAGGTCACCGAACACTGAAGCTTTCTTT. Its translation is CASRLRSPNTEAFF. The chain carries TRBV6-1 and TRBJ1-1; D is unresolved. V was cut by 6 bases and J by 1 base, with 12 bases left in between. Germline V gene data show CDR1 as MNHNS and CDR2 as SASEGT. The CDR3 length is 14 residues.

The table lists this clonotype with many counts. This chain joins TRBV19 and TRBJ1-5, with D uncertain. The CDR3 runs 14 residues. Germline CDR1 reads LNHDA; CDR2 reads SQIVND (reference sequence). V lost 5 bases and J lost 0, with 8 bases in between. CDR3: CASSVTPSNQPQHF. DNA of the CDR3: TGTGCCAGTAGTGTGACACCTAGCAATCAGCCCCAGCATTTT. Complete variable domain (other parts from reference TRBV19 and TRBJ1-5): DGGITQSPKYLFRKEGQNVTLSCEQNLNHDAMYWYRQDPGQGLRLIYYSQIVNDFQKGDIAEGYSVSREKKESFPLTVTSAQKNPTAFYLCASSVTPSNQPQHFGDGTRLSIL.

This clonotype was seen ten or more times. Because it lacks the conserved phenylalanine or tryptophan at the end, this CDR3 is likely a read error. This chain uses TRBV7-9 with TRBJ2-4, with 7 bases lining up with TRBD1. Trimming removed 5 bases from V and 0 bases from J; junction bases left unmatched: 7. Germline V CDR1 and CDR2: SEHNR, FQNEAQ (reference sequence). The CDR3 contains 16 residues. The CDR3 region is CASSEGTELAKNIQYL. CDR3 in DNA: TGTGCCAGCAGCGAGGGGACAGAACTAGCCAAAAACATTCAGTACCTC.

This clonotype has ten or more counts. The rearrangement joins TRBV7-2 to TRBJ2-7; TRBD2 might be the D (6 bases). The CDR3 totals 14 residues. The V gene lost 5 bases and the J gene lost 6 bases, with 17 bases spanning the gap. Germline assignment: CDR1 SGHTA and CDR2 FQGNSA. In DNA form, the CDR3 reads TGTGCCAGCAGCCTATGGGACTCCATAGGCGAGCAGTACTTC. Protein product: CASSLWDSIGEQYF.

Many counts were recorded for this clonotype. The chain joins TRBV5-1 to TRBJ2-7; tentative D call: TRBD2 (6 bases). The germline V and J ends were trimmed by 0 bases and 4 bases, with 11 bases remaining between them. The germline gives CDR1 SGHRS, CDR2 YFSETQ. The CDR3 loop spans 14 amino acids. This CDR3 is CASSLGGEQYEQYF. The CDR3 DNA reads TGCGCCAGCAGCTTGGGGGGGGAGCAGTACGAGCAGTACTTC.

Turning to this clonotype: This clone may be a read error of a much larger clone one base away. The chain uses TRBV7-6 and TRBJ2-7; 10 bases align to TRBD2. CDR3 length: 15 amino acids. The V gene's germline CDR1 is SGHVS and CDR2 FNYEAQ. The CDR3 loop reads CASSPSGSDPYERYF. The CDR3 DNA reads TGTGCCAGCAGCCCTAGCGGGAGCGATCCCTACGAGCGGTACTTC.

This clonotype appeared many times. The chain has TRBV28 and TRBJ1-2; D is unclear. The V and J ends lost 2 bases and 4 bases respectively, with 5 bases between them. The CDR3 totals 12 residues. Germline CDR1 MDHEN, CDR2 SYDVKM. CDR3 residues: CASSLPTYGYTF. The CDR3 DNA reads TGTGCCAGCAGTTTACCCACCTATGGCTACACCTTC.

This clonotype was recorded at least ten times. At one boundary the junction diverges from the germline segment, which might be a read error. The J gene is TRBJ2-7, the V gene TRBV15, with no clear D. In germline, CDR1 is LNHNV, CDR2 YYDKDF (reference sequence). There are 14 residues in the CDR3. The CDR3 bases are TGTGCCACCAGCAGAGATCATGCCTCCCACGAGCAGTACTTC. Translating it yields CATSRDHASHEQYF.

The chain recombines TRBV28 with TRBJ2-5; the D call may be TRBD1 or TRBD2 (7 bases each). Germline V gene sequence: CDR1 MDHEN, CDR2 SYDVKM. V shed 6 bases and J shed 2 bases, with 25 bases lying between them. The CDR3 loop spans 18 amino acids. The CDR3 loop reads CASRLGGQGGKIQETQYF. In DNA, the CDR3 is TGTGCCAGCAGGCTGGGGGGGCAGGGGGGAAAAATACAAGAGACCCAGTACTTC.

This clonotype showed up many times. This chain connects TRBV9 to TRBJ1-1; the match to TRBD1 covers 9 bases. This CDR3 has 12 residues. The trim removed 3 bases at V and 8 bases at J, leaving 2 bases unmatched. Per germline, CDR1 SGDLS and CDR2 YYNGEE. CDR3 nucleotide sequence: TGTGCCAGCAGCGGGGGACAGGGCGAAGCTTTCTTT. It codes for CASSGGQGEAFF.

Details on this clonotype: A much larger clone differs by one base, so this may be a read error. J is TRBJ2-7 and V is TRBV20-1; weak D call: TRBD2 (7 bases). The CDR3 spans 15 residues. Trimming cost V 0 bases and J 3 bases, with 15 bases left between them. Germline CDR1 reads DFQATT; CDR2 reads SNEGSKA (reference sequence). The CDR3 region is CSARDRGRGHYEQYF. As DNA, the CDR3 is TGCAGTGCTAGAGATAGGGGGAGGGGCCACTACGAGCAGTACTTC.

Ten or more counts support this clonotype. The rearrangement links TRBV29-1 to TRBJ2-5; 7 bases are a match to TRBD1. This CDR3 has 12 amino acids. With V trimmed by 7 bases and J by 1 base, 3 bases remained unmatched. The germline V gene has CDR1 SQVTM and CDR2 ANQGSEA. Here the CDR3 DNA reads TGCAGCGCGTGGGACAGCCAAGAGACCCAGTACTTC. This gives the protein CSAWDSQETQYF.

This chain joins TRBV6-5 and TRBJ1-2; 7 bases line up with TRBD1. This CDR3 is built from 13 residues. Germline V CDR1 and CDR2: MNHEY, SVGAGI. J lost 7 bases, V lost 2 bases, and 4 bases had no gene match. CDR3 nucleotide sequence: TGTGCCAGCAGTTACGTGACAGGGAGTGGCTACACCTTC. It codes for CASSYVTGSGYTF.

This clonotype was observed at least ten times. V gene TRBV4-1 combines with J gene TRBJ2-4; D may be TRBD2 (6 bases). Trimming stripped 1 base from V and 12 bases from J, with 7 bases between. CDR3 length: 11 amino acids. The germline gives CDR1 MGHRA, CDR2 YSYEKL. The CDR3 DNA reads TGCGCCAGCAGCCAAGGGCGGGATCAGTACTTC. Translating gives CASSQGRDQYF.

The rearrangement links TRBV20-1 to TRBJ1-1; no definite D call. V was cut by 4 bases and J by 0 bases, with 12 bases left in between. Germline values: CDR1 DFQATT, CDR2 SNEGSKA (reference sequence). This CDR3 is 14 amino acids long. CDR3 region: CSATSTTVNTEAFF. The CDR3 nucleotides are TGCAGTGCTACCAGCACAACCGTGAACACTGAAGCTTTCTTT.

The CDR3, as DNA: TGCAGTGCTAGGGCAGGACAGGAAAAGTACTTC. This gives the protein CSARAGQEKYF. The chain joins TRBV20-1 to TRBJ2-7; 7 nucleotides match TRBD1. CDR1 and CDR2 (germline): DFQATT, SNEGSKA (reference sequence). There are 11 residues in the CDR3. Germline trimming cut 3 bases from V and 11 bases from J; bases unmatched to any gene: 7.

This clonotype was observed many times. The rearrangement joins TRBV28 to TRBJ2-2, with 13 positions matching TRBD2. Germline V CDR1 and CDR2: MDHEN, SYDVKM. Unmatched junction bases numbered 4, after V lost 5 bases and J lost 4 bases. This CDR3 comprises 16 residues. CDR3 in amino acids: CASSRGTSGITGELFF. The CDR3, as DNA: TGTGCCAGCAGTCGAGGGACTAGCGGGATCACCGGGGAGCTGTTTTTT.

Many counts were recorded for this clonotype. This chain uses TRBV27 with TRBJ1-2, with D hard to call. The CDR3 is 14 amino acids. In germline, CDR1 is MNHEY, CDR2 SMNVEV (reference sequence). V shed 7 bases and J shed 4 bases, with 16 bases lying between them. Written as DNA, the CDR3 is TGTGCCAGCACCCCCTACCCGGGAACCTATGGCTACACCTTC. Its protein product is CASTPYPGTYGYTF.

At least ten counts were recorded for this clonotype. The chain carries TRBV29-1 and TRBJ2-5, with 7 bases matching TRBD2. CDR3 length equals 14 residues. The ends lost 4 bases at V and 4 bases at J; junction bases unmatched: 9. From germline, CDR1 is SQVTM and CDR2 ANQGSEA. CDR3: CSVGGGAGVETQYF. CDR3 in DNA: TGCAGCGTTGGGGGTGGGGCGGGAGTAGAGACCCAGTACTTC.

This clonotype showed up just once. One end of the junction is discordant with germline, which a read error may explain. The CDR3 spells CASREGGSNSPPHF. DNA for the CDR3: TGTGCCAGTAGAGAGGGGGGCTCGAATTCACCCCCCCACTTT. The chain is built from TRBV19 and TRBJ1-6; maybe TRBD1 (6 bases). The germline CDR1 and CDR2 sequences are LNHDA and SQIVND (reference sequence). The CDR3 runs 14 residues.

This clonotype came up many times. The chain links TRBV15 to TRBJ2-7; 10 positions match TRBD1. This CDR3 is built from 15 residues. Germline lookup yields CDR1 LNHNV and CDR2 YYDKDF (reference sequence). V was pared by 5 bases and J by 3 bases, with 7 bases of the junction left unmatched. The CDR3 spells CATSEAGTGDYEQYF. CDR3 bases: TGTGCCACCAGCGAAGCCGGGACAGGGGACTACGAGCAGTACTTC. Together with reference TRBV15 and TRBJ2-7, the CDR3 gives the full variable domain: DAMVIQNPRYQVTQFGKPVTLSCSQTLNHNVMYWYQQKSSQAPKLLFHYYDKDFNNEADTPDNFQSRRPNTSFCFLDIRSPGLGDTAMYLCATSEAGTGDYEQYFGPGTRLTVT.

This clonotype has at least ten counts. The chain uses TRBV28 and TRBJ2-7; 7 bases align to TRBD1. The germline V gene has CDR1 MDHEN and CDR2 SYDVKM. This CDR3 contains 13 residues. V gave up 5 bases and J gave up 5 bases; unmatched junction bases: 6. The CDR3: CASSHRGLNEQYF. The CDR3 bases are TGTGCCAGCAGTCACAGGGGATTGAACGAGCAGTACTTC.

The chain combines TRBV28 with TRBJ1-2; 12 nucleotides match TRBD1. Germline CDR1 is MDHEN and CDR2 is SYDVKM. V lost 5 bases, J lost 1 base, and 5 bases stayed unmatched. This CDR3 has 16 amino acids. This CDR3 reads CASSSGTGGFNYGYTF. In nucleotides, the CDR3 is TGTGCCAGCAGTAGCGGGACAGGGGGCTTTAACTATGGCTACACCTTC.

The chain recombines TRBV10-1 with TRBJ1-2, with TRBD1 as a possible D gene (5 bases). The CDR3 extends over 11 amino acids. V was cut by 7 bases and J by 8 bases, with 11 bases left in between. CDR1 is WNHNN, CDR2 SYGVQD, per germline (reference sequence). CDR3 nucleotides: TGCGCCAGCACGTCTCGGGGGGGCTACACCTTC. It yields the protein CASTSRGGYTF.

The chain recombines TRBV12-3 or TRBV12-4 with TRBJ1-1; TRBD1 matches at 7 bases. This CDR3 contains 14 residues. The V segment lost 7 bases and the J segment 3 bases; nucleotides outside the gene matches: 8. For the CDR3, the DNA is TGTGCCAGCACTATGACAGGGCGTGACACTGAAGCTTTCTTT. This encodes CASTMTGRDTEAFF.

In this sample, this clonotype turned up many times. This chain uses TRBV3-1 with TRBJ2-2, with D uncertain. The germline CDR1 and CDR2 sequences are LGHDT and YNNKEL (reference sequence). The CDR3 is 15 amino acids. V lost 1 base to trimming and J lost 5 bases, with 11 bases between them. The CDR3 spells CASSQGVVWTGELFF. CDR3 DNA sequence: TGTGCCAGCAGCCAAGGTGTCGTATGGACCGGGGAGCTGTTTTTT.

This clonotype has a count of ten or more. This rearrangement joins TRBV5-1 to TRBJ2-7; the match to TRBD1 covers 7 bases. CDR3 length: 14 amino acids. The V segment lost 4 bases and the J segment 6 bases; nucleotides outside the gene matches: 10. CDR1 is SGHRS and CDR2 is YFSETQ in the germline V gene. The CDR3 here is CASSPGQLLLEQYF. The DNA for the CDR3 is TGCGCCAGCAGCCCGGGACAGTTACTCCTCGAGCAGTACTTC.

This clonotype was seen at least ten times. The rearrangement uses TRBV20-1 and TRBJ2-7, with D possibly matching TRBD1 (6 bases). The V and J ends lost 6 bases and 3 bases respectively, with 12 bases between them. This CDR3 is built from 12 residues. Germline V gene data show CDR1 as DFQATT and CDR2 as SNEGSKA (reference sequence). CDR3: CSASDSNYEQYF. CDR3 nucleotide sequence: TGCAGTGCCTCGGACAGCAACTACGAGCAGTACTTC.

This clonotype was seen only a few times. The J gene is TRBJ2-7, the V gene TRBV6-1, with D possibly being TRBD1 (6 bases). The V and J ends lost 6 bases and 2 bases respectively, with 17 bases between them. Germline assignment: CDR1 MNHNS and CDR2 SASEGT. The CDR3 is 15 residues long. The DNA for the CDR3 is TGTGCCAGCAGCAGGGGTACGACAGATGCCTACGAGCAGTACTTC. Protein: CASSRGTTDAYEQYF.

This clonotype showed up many times. This chain joins TRBV9 and TRBJ1-2, with D tentatively TRBD1 (6 bases). Germline assignment: CDR1 SGDLS and CDR2 YYNGEE. The V end was cut by 0 bases, the J end by 3 bases, with 9 bases between. The CDR3 loop spans 14 amino acids. Written as DNA, the CDR3 is TGTGCCAGCAGCGTAGTGGCAGGGGACTATGGCTACACCTTC. This translates into CASSVVAGDYGYTF.

The rearrangement joins TRBV24-1 to TRBJ2-5; 7 nucleotides match TRBD1. The CDR3 runs to 12 residues. CDR1 and CDR2 from the germline V gene are KGHDR and SFDVKD. V was clipped by 9 bases and J by 4 bases; unmatched bases: 4. The CDR3 DNA reads as TGTGCCACCTCCGGGACAGCAGAGACCCAGTACTTC. This gives the protein CATSGTAETQYF.